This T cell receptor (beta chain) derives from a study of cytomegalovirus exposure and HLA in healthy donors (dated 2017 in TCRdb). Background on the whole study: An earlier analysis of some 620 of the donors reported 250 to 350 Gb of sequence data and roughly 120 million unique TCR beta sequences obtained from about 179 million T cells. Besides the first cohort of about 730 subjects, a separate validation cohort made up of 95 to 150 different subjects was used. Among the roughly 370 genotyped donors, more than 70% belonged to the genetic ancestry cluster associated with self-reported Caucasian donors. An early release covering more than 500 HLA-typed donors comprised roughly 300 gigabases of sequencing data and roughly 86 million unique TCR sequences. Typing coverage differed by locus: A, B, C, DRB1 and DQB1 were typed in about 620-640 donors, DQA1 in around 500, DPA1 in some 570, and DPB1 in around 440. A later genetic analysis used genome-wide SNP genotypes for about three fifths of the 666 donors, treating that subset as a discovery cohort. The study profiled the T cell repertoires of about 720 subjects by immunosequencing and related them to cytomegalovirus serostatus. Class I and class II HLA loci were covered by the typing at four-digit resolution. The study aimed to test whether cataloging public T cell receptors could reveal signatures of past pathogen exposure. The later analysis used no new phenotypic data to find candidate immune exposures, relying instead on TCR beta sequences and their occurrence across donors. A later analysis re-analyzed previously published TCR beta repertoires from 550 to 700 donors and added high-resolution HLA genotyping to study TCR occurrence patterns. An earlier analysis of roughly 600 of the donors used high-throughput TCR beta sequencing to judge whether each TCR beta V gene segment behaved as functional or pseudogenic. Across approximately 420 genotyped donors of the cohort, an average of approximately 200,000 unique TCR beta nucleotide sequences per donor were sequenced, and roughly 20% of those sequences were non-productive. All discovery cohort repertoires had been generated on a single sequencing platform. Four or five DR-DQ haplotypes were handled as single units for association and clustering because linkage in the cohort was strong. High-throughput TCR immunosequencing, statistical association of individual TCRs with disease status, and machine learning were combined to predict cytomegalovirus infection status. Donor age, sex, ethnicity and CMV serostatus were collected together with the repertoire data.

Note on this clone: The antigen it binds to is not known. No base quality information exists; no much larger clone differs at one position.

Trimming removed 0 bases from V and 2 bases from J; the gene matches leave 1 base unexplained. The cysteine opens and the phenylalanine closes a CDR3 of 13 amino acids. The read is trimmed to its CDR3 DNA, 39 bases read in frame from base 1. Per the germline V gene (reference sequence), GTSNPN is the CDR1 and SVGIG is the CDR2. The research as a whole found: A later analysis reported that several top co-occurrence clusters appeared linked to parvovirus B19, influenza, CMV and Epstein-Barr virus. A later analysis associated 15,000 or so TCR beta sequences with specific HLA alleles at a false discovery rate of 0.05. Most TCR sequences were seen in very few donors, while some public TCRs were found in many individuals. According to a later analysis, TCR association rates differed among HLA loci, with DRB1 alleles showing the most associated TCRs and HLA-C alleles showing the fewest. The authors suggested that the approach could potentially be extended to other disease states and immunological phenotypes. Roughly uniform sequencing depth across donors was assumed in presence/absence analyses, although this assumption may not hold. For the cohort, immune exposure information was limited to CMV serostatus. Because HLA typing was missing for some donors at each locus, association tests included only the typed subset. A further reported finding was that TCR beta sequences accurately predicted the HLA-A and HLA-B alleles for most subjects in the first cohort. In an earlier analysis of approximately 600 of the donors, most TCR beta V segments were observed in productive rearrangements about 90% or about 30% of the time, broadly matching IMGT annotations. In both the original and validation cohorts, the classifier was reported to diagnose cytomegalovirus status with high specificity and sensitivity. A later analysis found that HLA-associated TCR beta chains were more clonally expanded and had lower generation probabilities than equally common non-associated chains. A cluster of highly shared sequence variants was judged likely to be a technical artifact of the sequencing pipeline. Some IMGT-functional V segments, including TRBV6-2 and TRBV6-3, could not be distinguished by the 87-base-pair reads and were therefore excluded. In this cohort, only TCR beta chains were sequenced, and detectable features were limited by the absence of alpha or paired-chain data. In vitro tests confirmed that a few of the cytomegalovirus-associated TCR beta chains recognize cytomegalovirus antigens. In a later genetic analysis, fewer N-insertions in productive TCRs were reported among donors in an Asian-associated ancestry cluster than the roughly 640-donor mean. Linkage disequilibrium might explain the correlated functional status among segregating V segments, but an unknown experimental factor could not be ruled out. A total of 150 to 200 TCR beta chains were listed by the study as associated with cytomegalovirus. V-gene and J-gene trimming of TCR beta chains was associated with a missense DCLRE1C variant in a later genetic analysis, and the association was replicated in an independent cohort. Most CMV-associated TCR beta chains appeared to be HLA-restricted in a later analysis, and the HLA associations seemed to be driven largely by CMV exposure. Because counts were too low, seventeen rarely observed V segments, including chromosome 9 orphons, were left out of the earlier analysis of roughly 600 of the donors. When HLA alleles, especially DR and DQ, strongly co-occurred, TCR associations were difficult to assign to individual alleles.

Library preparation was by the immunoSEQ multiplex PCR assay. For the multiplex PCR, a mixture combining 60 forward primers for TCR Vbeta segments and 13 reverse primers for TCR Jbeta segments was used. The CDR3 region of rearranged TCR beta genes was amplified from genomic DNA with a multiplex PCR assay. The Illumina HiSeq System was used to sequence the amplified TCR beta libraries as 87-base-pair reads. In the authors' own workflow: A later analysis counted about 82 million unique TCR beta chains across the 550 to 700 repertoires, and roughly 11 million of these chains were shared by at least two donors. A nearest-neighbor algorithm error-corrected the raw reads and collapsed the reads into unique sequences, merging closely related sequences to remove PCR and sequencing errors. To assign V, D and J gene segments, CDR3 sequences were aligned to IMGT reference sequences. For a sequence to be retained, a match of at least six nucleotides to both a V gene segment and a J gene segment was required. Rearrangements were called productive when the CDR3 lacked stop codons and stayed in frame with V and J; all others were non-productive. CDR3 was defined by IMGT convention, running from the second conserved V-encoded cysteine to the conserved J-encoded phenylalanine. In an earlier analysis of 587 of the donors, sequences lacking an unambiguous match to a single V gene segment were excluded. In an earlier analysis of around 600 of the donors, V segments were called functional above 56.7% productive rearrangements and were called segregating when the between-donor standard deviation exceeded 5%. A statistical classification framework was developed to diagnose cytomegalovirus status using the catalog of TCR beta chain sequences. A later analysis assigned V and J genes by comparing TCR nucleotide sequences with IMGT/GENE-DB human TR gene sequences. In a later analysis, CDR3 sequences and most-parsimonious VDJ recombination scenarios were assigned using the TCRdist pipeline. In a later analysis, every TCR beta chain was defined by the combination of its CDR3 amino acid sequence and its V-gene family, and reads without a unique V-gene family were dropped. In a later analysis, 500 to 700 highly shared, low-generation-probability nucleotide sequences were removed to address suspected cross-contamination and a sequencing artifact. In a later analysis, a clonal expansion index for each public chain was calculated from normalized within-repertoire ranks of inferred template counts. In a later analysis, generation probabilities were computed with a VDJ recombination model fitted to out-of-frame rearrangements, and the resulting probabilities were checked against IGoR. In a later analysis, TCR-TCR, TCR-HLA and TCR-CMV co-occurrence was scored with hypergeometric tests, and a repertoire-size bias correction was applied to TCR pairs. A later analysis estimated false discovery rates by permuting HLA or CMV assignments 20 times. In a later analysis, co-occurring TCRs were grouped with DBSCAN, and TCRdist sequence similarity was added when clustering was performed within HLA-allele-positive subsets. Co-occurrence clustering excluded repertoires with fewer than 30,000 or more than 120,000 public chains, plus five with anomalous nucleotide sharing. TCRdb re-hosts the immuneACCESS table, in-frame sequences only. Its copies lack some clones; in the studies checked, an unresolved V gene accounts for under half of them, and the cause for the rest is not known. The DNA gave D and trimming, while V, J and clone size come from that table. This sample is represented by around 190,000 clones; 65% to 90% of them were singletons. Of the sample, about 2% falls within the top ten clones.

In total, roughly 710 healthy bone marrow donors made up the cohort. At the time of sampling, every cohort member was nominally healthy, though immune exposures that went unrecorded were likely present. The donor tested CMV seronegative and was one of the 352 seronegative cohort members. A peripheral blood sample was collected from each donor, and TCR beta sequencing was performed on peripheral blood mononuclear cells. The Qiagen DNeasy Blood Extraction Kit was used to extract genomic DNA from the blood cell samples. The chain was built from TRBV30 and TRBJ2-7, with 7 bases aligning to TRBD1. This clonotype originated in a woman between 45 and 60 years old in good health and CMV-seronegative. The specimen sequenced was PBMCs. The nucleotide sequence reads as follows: TGTGCCTGGAGTGTACAGGGGACCTACGAGCAGTACTTC. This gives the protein CAWSVQGTYEQYF.